The T cell receptor (beta chain) described here comes from a study of vaccination and CD4 T cells after COVID-19. Whole-study context: Each participant was administered two doses of a vaccine, which was either BNT162b2 or mRNA-1273.

The Oncomine TCR Beta short-read assay generated sequence data from the DNA of cultured CD4+ T cells. MiXCR, applied by TCRdb to the PCR reads, yields one record per CDR3 protein. The sample shows several thousand distinct CDR3 sequences, roughly a fifth of them seen only once. CDR1 SGHTA and CDR2 FQGNSA come from the germline V gene. The V segment lost 5 bases and the J segment 0 bases; nucleotides outside the gene matches: 10. The CDR3 consists of 19 residues. This clonotype was seen many times. Its antigen remains unknown. The treatment was: 10-day PBMC culture with coronavirus spike peptide pools or control peptides (ViraFEST assay).

Material: CD4+ T cells from blood, cultured in vitro, obtained after SARS-CoV-2 vaccination. This clonotype was sampled from a human donor who had recovered from COVID-19. The chain links TRBV7-2 to TRBJ2-6, with 10 bases lining up with TRBD2. Written as DNA, the CDR3 is TGTGCCAGCAGCGTCACTCTAGCGGGGGCCTCCTCTGGGGCCAACGTCCTGACTTTC. Its protein is CASSVTLAGASSGANVLTF.